A single sample is the source of the 11 T cell receptor beta chains below, sequenced in a study of identical twins. TCRdb reprocessed the 5' RACE reads with MiXCR, giving one entry per CDR3 protein. The table includes approximately 300,000 distinct CDR3 sequences, just under 9.5% detected once. The same specimen was also included in a second study, on yellow fever vaccine responses in identical twins.

Sequencing was carried out using CD8+ T cells sorted from blood. The receptor set was obtained from a woman between 18 and 30 years old in good health.

This clonotype showed up many times. V gene TRBV28 combines with J gene TRBJ2-7; 7 positions agree with TRBD1. The CDR3 is 18 amino acids. The ends lost 7 bases at V and 4 bases at J; junction bases unmatched: 22. Germline V gene sequence: CDR1 MDHEN, CDR2 SYDVKM. CDR3 region: CASTLGSGQTFLWYEQYF. The CDR3 coding sequence is TGTGCCAGCACCCTCGGTTCGGGACAGACATTCTTATGGTACGAGCAGTACTTC.

This clonotype has at least ten counts. V is TRBV27 and J is TRBJ2-3; 9 bases are a match to TRBD1. CDR1 is MNHEY and CDR2 is SMNVEV in the germline V gene (reference sequence). The CDR3 is 15 amino acids. The V and J ends lost 3 bases and 6 bases, in that order; junction bases with no gene match: 7. CDR3 nucleotide sequence: TGTGCCAGCAGTTTGCGGGACAGGGCTGGGGATACGCAGTATTTT. Protein sequence: CASSLRDRAGDTQYF.

This clonotype has ten or more counts. The chain links TRBV20-1 to TRBJ2-2; D not resolved. Looked up from germline, CDR1 is DFQATT and CDR2 is SNEGSKA (reference sequence). CDR3 length: 14 residues. The V end was cut by 5 bases, the J end by 0 bases, with 10 bases between. The CDR3 nucleotides are TGCAGTGCTTTAGAAAGCTCGAACACCGGGGAGCTGTTTTTT. This codes for CSALESSNTGELFF.

This clonotype was observed many times. V usage is TRBV3-1 and J usage is TRBJ2-2; D remains ambiguous. CDR3 length: 13 amino acids. Germline CDR1 is LGHDT and CDR2 is YNNKEL (reference sequence). V was clipped by 4 bases and J by 7 bases, with 10 bases between them. The CDR3 DNA is TGTGCCAGCAGCCCCCCGCGTCGCGGGGAGCTGTTTTTT. The encoded protein is CASSPPRRGELFF.

This clonotype has at least ten counts. The V gene is TRBV20-1, the J gene TRBJ2-5, with D unresolved. The CDR3 runs 14 residues. The germline V gene has CDR1 DFQATT and CDR2 SNEGSKA (reference sequence). V gave up 0 bases and J gave up 1 base, with 9 bases separating them. The CDR3 region is CSARDSHPQETQYF. The CDR3 DNA follows: TGCAGTGCTAGAGATAGCCACCCCCAAGAGACCCAGTACTTC.

This clonotype was detected many times. The chain joins TRBV14 to TRBJ2-3; D possibly corresponds to TRBD1 (5 bases). Germline lookup yields CDR1 SGHDN and CDR2 FVKESK. V lost 10 bases, J lost 3 bases, and 14 bases lay in between. The CDR3 sequence is 13 residues long. CDR3 sequence reads: CATGVGRTDTQYF. The CDR3 nucleotides read TGTGCCACCGGCGTGGGGCGGACAGATACGCAGTATTTT.

This clonotype was counted ten times or more. The rearrangement joins TRBV12-3 or TRBV12-4 to TRBJ2-1; possibly TRBD1 or TRBD2 for D (7 bases each). Trimming took 3 bases from V and 7 from J, leaving 13 bases between them. This CDR3 has 14 amino acids. This chain's CDR3 is CASSLRQGGNEQFF. The CDR3 coding sequence is TGTGCCAGCAGTTTGAGGCAGGGGGGGAATGAGCAGTTCTTC.

This clonotype was seen only a few times. V usage is TRBV19 and J usage is TRBJ2-6; TRBD1 matches at 9 bases. After removal of 7 bases from V and 2 bases from J, the junction contained 3 bases not matched to a gene. The CDR3 is made up of 15 amino acids. Per germline, CDR1 LNHDA and CDR2 SQIVND (reference sequence). CDR3 bases: TGTGCCAGTACCTACAGGGGGCCTGGGGCCAACGTCCTGACTTTC. Protein: CASTYRGPGANVLTF.

This chain uses TRBV2 with TRBJ2-3, with TRBD1 identical over 7 bases. This CDR3 comprises 17 residues. With 2 bases clipped from V and 1 base from J, the junction kept 9 bases outside the gene matches. CDR1 and CDR2 from the germline V gene are SNHLY and FYNNEI. Here the CDR3 reads CASSEHYRGMGTDTQYF. CDR3 bases: TGTGCCAGCAGTGAACACTACAGGGGAATGGGCACAGATACGCAGTATTTT.

The table lists this clonotype with many counts. V and J are TRBV7-9 and TRBJ2-3; no reliable D call. Deletions cut 3 bases from V and 0 bases from J, with 7 bases between. Germline V gives CDR1 SEHNR, CDR2 FQNEAQ (reference sequence). The CDR3 spans 14 residues. For the CDR3, the DNA is TGTGCCAGCAGCTTTTATACCAGCACAGATACGCAGTATTTT. Its protein is CASSFYTSTDTQYF.

This clonotype was counted only a few times. The chain joins TRBV23-1 to TRBJ2-1; no firm D call. TRBV23-1 is known as an ORF, though its function is uncertain. The V end was cut by 0 bases, the J end by 4 bases, with 10 bases between. The CDR3 extends over 15 amino acids. In DNA, the CDR3 is TGCGCCAGCAGTCAATCAACACAGATATACAATGAGCAGTTCTTC. This codes for CASSQSTQIYNEQFF.